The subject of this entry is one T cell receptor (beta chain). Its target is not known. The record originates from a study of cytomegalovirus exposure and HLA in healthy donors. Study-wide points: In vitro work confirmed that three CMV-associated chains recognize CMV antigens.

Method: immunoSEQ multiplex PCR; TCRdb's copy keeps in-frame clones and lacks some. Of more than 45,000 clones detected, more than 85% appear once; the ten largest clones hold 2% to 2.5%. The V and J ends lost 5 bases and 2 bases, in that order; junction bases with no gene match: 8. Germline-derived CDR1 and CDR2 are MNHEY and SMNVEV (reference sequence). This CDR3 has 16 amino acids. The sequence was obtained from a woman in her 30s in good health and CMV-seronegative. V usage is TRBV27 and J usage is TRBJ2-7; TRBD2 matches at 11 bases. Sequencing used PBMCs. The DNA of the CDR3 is TGTGCCAGCAGTCTTCAACCGGGACTAGCGGCCTACGAGCAGTACTTC. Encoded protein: CASSLQPGLAAYEQYF.